This T cell receptor beta chain emerged from a study of early T cells in non-severe SARS-CoV-2 infection. As for the study in general: The authors sequenced bulk RNA from unsorted whole blood, leaving chains unpaired. Study findings and constraints: Anti-spike CD8 specificities were favored by VDJdb matching, whose results missed private and CD4 specificities.

About this clonotype: The antigen is not known.

TCRdb analysed the 5' RACE reads with MiXCR anew, one entry per CDR3 protein. The profile shows some 71,000 distinct CDR3 sequences, roughly 13% of them singletons. Sequencing was done on a sample of whole blood. The TCR was taken from an adult who was a healthcare worker with PCR-confirmed SARS-CoV-2 infection or an uninfected control (not recorded which).

For the CDR3, the DNA is TGTGCCAGCAGCTTAGCGGAGATAGCGGGAGCCTACAATGAGCAGTTCTTC. It specifies CASSLAEIAGAYNEQFF. The chain combines TRBV7-6 with TRBJ2-1; 9 nucleotides align to TRBD2. CDR1 SGHVS and CDR2 FNYEAQ come from the germline V gene. This CDR3 region has 17 residues. With 0 bases clipped from V and 2 bases from J, the junction kept 5 bases outside the gene matches.